The 4 T cell receptor beta chains given below trace back to one sample, sequenced in a study of CD8 T cells in Susac syndrome. RNA in amounts of roughly 0.5 to 1 ug was reverse transcribed with random hexamers. TCRdb processed the immunoSEQ multiplex PCR reads anew with MiXCR; each CDR3 protein has one entry. The table shows some 300,000 distinct CDR3 sequences, with roughly 85% occurring only once. Sequencing was performed on CD8+ T cells from PBMCs. The receptors originated from a human donor with multiple sclerosis.

V is TRBV4-1 and J is TRBJ2-7, with 7 bases aligning to TRBD1. With 2 bases clipped from V and 0 bases from J, the junction kept 7 bases outside the gene matches. Per germline, CDR1 MGHRA and CDR2 YSYEKL. The CDR3 has 16 residues. This CDR3 reads CASSQPQGQGSYEQYF. DNA for the CDR3: TGCGCCAGCAGCCAACCACAGGGGCAGGGCTCCTACGAGCAGTACTTC.

V and J are TRBV27 and TRBJ2-1, with 12 bases lining up with TRBD2. Germline-derived CDR1 and CDR2 are MNHEY and SMNVEV (reference sequence). V shed 2 bases, J shed 6 bases, and the junction held 2 bases outside the gene matches. This CDR3 comprises 15 residues. CDR3 coding DNA: TGTGCCAGCAGTTTAGGACTAGCGGGGTCCAATGAGCAGTTCTTC. Translation: CASSLGLAGSNEQFF.

The chain links TRBV28 to TRBJ1-5, with unresolved D. This CDR3 spans 14 amino acids. The germline V gene has CDR1 MDHEN and CDR2 SYDVKM. Trimming pared 2 bases from V and 10 bases from J, leaving 15 bases between. CDR3 bases: TGTGCCAGCAGTTTAGAGTCTACGAAGTATCCCCAGCATTTT. This codes for CASSLESTKYPQHF.

The V call is TRBV9, the J call TRBJ2-7; tentatively, D is TRBD2 (6 bases). Deletions cut 5 bases from V and 4 bases from J, with 16 bases between. The CDR3 contains 14 residues. From germline, CDR1 is SGDLS and CDR2 YYNGEE. The CDR3 sequence is CASSITGTPYEQYF. The CDR3 coding sequence is TGTGCCAGCAGTATCACCGGGACTCCTTACGAGCAGTACTTC.